This TCR beta chain was recovered during a study of blood T cell repertoires in COVID-19. The protocol was immunoSEQ multiplex PCR, while the TCRdb copy is restricted to in-frame clones and leaves out a portion. Among roughly 120,000 clones, approximately 85% were seen once, and the ten largest hold less than 3.5%. Enrollment of patients from Seattle took place during active infection, with longitudinal follow-up. V was trimmed by 0 bases and J by 2 bases, leaving 7 bases between them. The CDR3 totals 14 residues. Germline CDR1 is MNHEY and CDR2 is SVGAGI. This TCR was recovered from an elderly woman with COVID-19, enrolled during active disease. The chain carries TRBV6-5 and TRBJ1-1; D possibly corresponds to TRBD1 (5 bases). Sequencing was performed on peripheral blood. The CDR3, as DNA: TGTGCCAGCAGTTACTCGGGGGGAAACACTGAAGCTTTCTTT. Translating gives CASSYSGGNTEAFF.